The next 23 T cell receptor beta chains were all read from a single sample in a study of cytomegalovirus exposure and HLA in healthy donors. The PCR made use of 60 Vbeta and 13 Jbeta primers. Using immunoSEQ multiplex PCR, the repertoire was profiled, and TCRdb retains in-frame clones only, with some absent. The sample contains 190,000 or so clones, roughly 77% of which appear only once. Sequenced material: PBMCs. The receptor source for this set is a male donor in good health and CMV-seropositive.

V and J are TRBV28 and TRBJ1-4, with 9 bases lining up with TRBD1. V lost 2 bases, J lost 6 bases, and 16 bases stayed unmatched. The CDR3 runs 19 residues. Germline CDR1 is MDHEN and CDR2 is SYDVKM. The CDR3 loop is CASSLVPGTGFFIDEKLFF. The DNA of the CDR3 is TGTGCCAGCAGTTTAGTTCCCGGGACAGGGTTTTTTATCGATGAAAAACTGTTTTTT.

The rearrangement joins TRBV27 to TRBJ1-5; 9 positions match TRBD1. Trimming removed 4 bases from V and 4 bases from J; junction bases left unmatched: 5. This CDR3 contains 15 residues. The V gene's germline CDR1 is MNHEY and CDR2 SMNVEV (reference sequence). Written as DNA, the CDR3 is TGTGCCAGCAGTTCCAGACAGGGGGGGAATCAGCCCCAGCATTTT. Translation: CASSSRQGGNQPQHF.

This rearrangement joins TRBV5-1 to TRBJ1-2; no clear D gene. V gave up 3 bases and J gave up 4 bases, with 16 bases separating them. Germline values: CDR1 SGHRS, CDR2 YFSETQ. The length of the CDR3 is 15 residues. For the CDR3, the DNA is TGCGCCAGCAGCTCTGACTCCTCGGCGGCCTATGGCTACACCTTC. Translated: CASSSDSSAAYGYTF.

The chain joins TRBV6-5 to TRBJ2-3, with a weak D call TRBD1 (7 bases). Germline CDR1 MNHEY, CDR2 SVGAGI. Trimming left V 2 bases short and J 4 bases short, with 10 bases between. The CDR3 is made up of 14 amino acids. CDR3 amino acids: CASSYGGTADTQYF. The CDR3 DNA reads as TGTGCCAGCAGTTACGGCGGGACAGCAGATACGCAGTATTTT.

V and J are TRBV7-3 and TRBJ2-3, with D maybe TRBD1 (6 bases). This CDR3 region has 16 residues. Looked up from germline, CDR1 is SGHTA and CDR2 is FQGTGA. The V and J ends lost 3 bases and 3 bases respectively, with 16 bases between them. The CDR3 spells CASSFSGARKTDTQYF. CDR3 DNA: TGTGCCAGCAGCTTTTCAGGGGCCCGGAAGACAGATACGCAGTATTTT.

This clone has a single count. The chain couples TRBV6-8 to TRBJ2-2; 8 positions agree with TRBD1. Germline V CDR1 and CDR2: MNHGY, SAAAGT. The CDR3 is made up of 18 amino acids. Germline trimming cut 6 bases from V and 4 bases from J; bases unmatched to any gene: 16. The CDR3, as DNA: TGTGCCAGCAGGCCCCGGGACAGGCGAGGGGTCGGCACCGGGGAGCTGTTTTTT. Its protein is CASRPRDRRGVGTGELFF.

J is TRBJ2-1 and V is TRBV6-5; D possibly corresponds to TRBD1 (6 bases). Germline lookup yields CDR1 MNHEY and CDR2 SVGAGI. The length of the CDR3 is 13 residues. The V and J ends lost 6 bases and 10 bases respectively, with 16 bases between them. The CDR3 loop reads CASRPEGEGEQFF. The CDR3 DNA sequence: TGTGCCAGCAGACCCGAGGGGGAAGGAGAGCAGTTCTTC.

The V call is TRBV9, the J call TRBJ2-6, with D possibly being TRBD2 (5 bases). The CDR3 totals 19 residues. Trimming pared 3 bases from V and 0 bases from J, leaving 19 bases between. The V gene's germline CDR1 is SGDLS and CDR2 YYNGEE. Here the CDR3 reads CASSADGLTLSSGANVLTF. As DNA, the CDR3 is TGTGCCAGCAGCGCAGATGGACTCACCCTCAGCTCTGGGGCCAACGTCCTGACTTTC.

The chain combines TRBV7-9 with TRBJ2-4; 7 bases align to TRBD1. V was pared by 5 bases and J by 0 bases, with 7 bases of the junction left unmatched. This CDR3 has 16 residues. Germline-derived CDR1 and CDR2 are SEHNR and FQNEAQ (reference sequence). In DNA, the CDR3 is TGTGCCAGCAGCGCTAGACAGGGTGTAGCCAAAAACATTCAGTACTTC. Translated, it gives CASSARQGVAKNIQYF.

V usage is TRBV25-1 and J usage is TRBJ1-3; the D gene is possibly TRBD1 (5 bases). With 3 bases removed from V and 6 bases from J, the gap between germline ends came to 9 bases. Germline values: CDR1 MGHDK, CDR2 SYGVNS. This CDR3 region has 13 residues. CDR3: CASSDTGLNTIYF. CDR3 DNA: TGTGCCAGCAGTGACACAGGCCTAAACACCATATATTTT. The variable domain in full, completed from reference TRBV25-1 and TRBJ1-3, reads EADIYQTPRYLVIGTGKKITLECSQTMGHDKMYWYQQDPGMELHLIHYSYGVNSTEKGDLSSESTVSRIRTEHFPLTLESARPSHTSQYLCASSDTGLNTIYFGEGSWLTVV.

With regard to this clone: A junction end diverges from the germline sequence, so it may reflect a read error. The chain links TRBV7-9 to TRBJ1-4, with a possible D match to TRBD1 (6 bases). Germline assignment: CDR1 SEHNR and CDR2 FQNEAQ (reference sequence). The CDR3 has 15 residues. CDR3 DNA sequence: TGTTCCAGCAGCTTCTTGACAGGTGACACTGAAAAACTGTTTTTT. Protein: CSSSFLTGDTEKLFF.

The chain has TRBV15 and TRBJ1-2, with 7 bases aligning to TRBD1. CDR1 is LNHNV, CDR2 YYDKDF, per germline (reference sequence). The CDR3 covers 13 residues. J gave up 6 bases and V 1 base, and 2 bases lay outside the gene matches. Written as DNA, the CDR3 is TGTGCCACCAGCAGAGGGCAGGGGGATGGCTACACCTTC. Translation: CATSRGQGDGYTF.

This chain's CDR3 is CASSQDRVGQPQHF. Here the CDR3 DNA reads TGTGCCAGCAGCCAAGACAGGGTTGGGCAGCCCCAGCATTTT. The rearrangement uses TRBV4-2 and TRBJ1-5, with D possibly matching TRBD1 (5 bases). This CDR3 is built from 14 residues. Germline V gene sequence: CDR1 LGHNA, CDR2 YNFKEQ. Between the trimmed V and J ends, which lost 0 bases and 7 bases, there was a span of 10 bases.

The chain couples TRBV7-9 to TRBJ1-5, with 10 bases that match TRBD1. The CDR3 spans 14 residues. The germline gives CDR1 SEHNR, CDR2 FQNEAQ (reference sequence). The ends lost 5 bases at V and 11 bases at J; junction bases unmatched: 9. DNA of the CDR3: TGTGCCAGCAGCCCTGGGACAGGGGCCCGGACCCAGCATTTT. Translating it yields CASSPGTGARTQHF.

This clone was seen just once. The chain combines TRBV19 with TRBJ2-2; 13 bases agree with TRBD2. CDR1 LNHDA and CDR2 SQIVND come from the germline V gene (reference sequence). V was pared by 5 bases and J by 0 bases, with 6 bases of the junction left unmatched. This CDR3 region has 18 residues. CDR3 DNA: TGTGCCAGTAGTCCACAGGGACTAGCGGGAACGAACACCGGGGAGCTGTTTTTT. Its protein product is CASSPQGLAGTNTGELFF.

The V gene is TRBV7-9, the J gene TRBJ1-2; 7 positions match TRBD1. The CDR3 length is 14 residues. Germline assignment: CDR1 SEHNR and CDR2 FQNEAQ (reference sequence). V shed 7 bases, J shed 1 base, and the junction held 6 bases outside the gene matches. CDR3 nucleotides: TGTGCCAGCACCAGGGACAGCCTTAACTATGGCTACACCTTC. Translating gives CASTRDSLNYGYTF. The whole variable domain, filled in from reference TRBV7-9 and TRBJ1-2, reads DTGVSQNPRHKITKRGQNVTFRCDPISEHNRLYWYRQTLGQGPEFLTYFQNEAQLEKSRLLSDRFSAERPKGSFSTLEIQRTEQGDSAMYLCASTRDSLNYGYTFGSGTRLTVV.

The chain is built from TRBV7-2 and TRBJ2-7; TRBD1 matches at 10 bases. The length of the CDR3 is 16 residues. Per germline, CDR1 SGHTA and CDR2 FQGNSA. J was trimmed by 6 bases and V by 2 bases; bases with no gene match: 10. The CDR3 coding sequence is TGTGCCAGCAGCTTATCGCCTGGACAGGGGGAGGTCGAGCAGTACTTC. Encoded protein: CASSLSPGQGEVEQYF.

This clone occurred once. CDR3 protein: CASSGLEVVNEQFF. Written as DNA, the CDR3 is TGTGCCAGCTCGGGACTAGAGGTTGTCAATGAGCAGTTCTTC. This sequence joins TRBV10-3 and TRBJ2-1; 8 nucleotides align to TRBD2. CDR1 and CDR2 (germline): ENHRY, SYGVKD. The V segment lost 10 bases and the J segment 6 bases; nucleotides outside the gene matches: 11. This CDR3 is 14 amino acids long.

This chain joins TRBV5-1 and TRBJ1-1; 8 bases match TRBD1. This CDR3 region has 16 residues. The trim removed 2 bases at V and 4 bases at J, leaving 10 bases unmatched. Germline V gives CDR1 SGHRS, CDR2 YFSETQ. The chain's CDR3 is CASSFSLGQGSTEAFF. The CDR3, as DNA: TGCGCCAGCAGCTTCTCCCTTGGACAGGGAAGCACTGAAGCTTTCTTT.

The chain recombines TRBV5-5 with TRBJ1-2; the D is unclear. The length of the CDR3 is 15 residues. CDR1 SGHKS and CDR2 YYEKEE come from the germline V gene (reference sequence). The V gene lost 4 bases and the J gene lost 0 bases, with 13 bases spanning the gap. The CDR3, as DNA: TGTGCCAGCAGCCTTAGCGGCGCCTCTAACTATGGCTACACCTTC. It is translated as CASSLSGASNYGYTF. Variable domain in full (rest from reference TRBV5-5 and TRBJ1-2): DAGVTQSPTHLIKTRGQQVTLRCSPISGHKSVSWYQQVLGQGPQFIFQYYEKEERGRGNFPDRFSARQFPNYSSELNVNALLLGDSALYLCASSLSGASNYGYTFGSGTRLTVV.

The chain links TRBV5-1 to TRBJ1-5; 7 nucleotides match TRBD1. Germline V gene lookup returns CDR1 SGHRS and CDR2 YFSETQ. V shed 1 base, J shed 2 bases, and the junction held 6 bases outside the gene matches. This CDR3 spans 16 amino acids. The CDR3 loop reads CASSLMRGQGNQPQHF. The CDR3 DNA is TGCGCCAGCAGCTTGATGAGGGGGCAGGGCAATCAGCCCCAGCATTTT.

J is TRBJ2-7 and V is TRBV11-3, with 10 positions matching TRBD2. Unmatched junction bases numbered 5, after V lost 3 bases and J lost 6 bases. Germline CDR1 reads SGHNT; CDR2 reads YENEEA. The CDR3 is 14 residues long. The CDR3 protein is CASSLTSGLGEQYF. The DNA for the CDR3 is TGTGCCAGCAGCTTGACTAGCGGGCTGGGCGAGCAGTACTTC.

This clone was observed a few times. V usage is TRBV6-6 and J usage is TRBJ1-2, with 9 bases lining up with TRBD1. V shed 8 bases and J 5 bases; nucleotides not matched to a gene: 6. Germline CDR1 MNHNY, CDR2 SVGAGI (reference sequence). The CDR3 is 13 amino acids. CDR3 amino acids: CASESDRGYGYTF. The CDR3 nucleotides read TGTGCCAGCGAATCGGACAGGGGTTATGGCTACACCTTC.